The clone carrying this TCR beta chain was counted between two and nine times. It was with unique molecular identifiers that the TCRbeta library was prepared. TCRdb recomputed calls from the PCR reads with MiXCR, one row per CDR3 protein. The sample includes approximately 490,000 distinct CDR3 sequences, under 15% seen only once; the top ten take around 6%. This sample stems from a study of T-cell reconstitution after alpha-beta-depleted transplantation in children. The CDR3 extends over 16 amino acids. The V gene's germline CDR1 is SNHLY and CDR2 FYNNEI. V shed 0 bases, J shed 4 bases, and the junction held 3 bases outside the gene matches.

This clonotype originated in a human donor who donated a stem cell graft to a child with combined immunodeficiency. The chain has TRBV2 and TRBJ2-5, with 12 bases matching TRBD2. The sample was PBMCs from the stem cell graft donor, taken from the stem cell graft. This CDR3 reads CASSEALAGGLETQYF. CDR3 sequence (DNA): TGTGCCAGCAGTGAAGCCCTAGCGGGGGGGCTAGAGACCCAGTACTTC.